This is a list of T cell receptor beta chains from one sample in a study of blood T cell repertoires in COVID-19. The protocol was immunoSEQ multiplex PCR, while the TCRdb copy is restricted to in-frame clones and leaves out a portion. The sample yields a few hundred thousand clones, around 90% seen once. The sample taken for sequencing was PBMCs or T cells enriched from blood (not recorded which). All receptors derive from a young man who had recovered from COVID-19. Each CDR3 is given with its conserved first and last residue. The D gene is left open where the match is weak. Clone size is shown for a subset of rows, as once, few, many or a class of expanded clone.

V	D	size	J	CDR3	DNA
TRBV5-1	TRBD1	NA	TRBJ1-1	CASSPNRGAEAFF	TGCGCCAGCAGCCCAAACAGGGGGGCTGAAGCTTTCTTT
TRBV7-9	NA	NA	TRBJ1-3	CASSLSGAGNTIYF	TGTGCCAGCAGCTTATCAGGGGCTGGAAACACCATATATTTT
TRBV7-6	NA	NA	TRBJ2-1	CASSLAGGPVNEQFF	TGTGCCAGCAGCTTAGCGGGGGGGCCAGTCAATGAGCAGTTCTTC
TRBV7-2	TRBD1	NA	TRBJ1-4	CASSPGQGEKLFF	TGTGCCAGCAGCCCGGGACAGGGGGAAAAACTGTTTTTT
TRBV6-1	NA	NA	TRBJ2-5	CASSEGGQILVRQETQYF	TGTGCCAGCAGTGAAGGCGGACAGATTTTAGTCCGGCAAGAGACCCAGTACTTC
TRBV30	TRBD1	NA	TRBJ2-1	CAWSWDRGPFSYNEQFF	TGTGCCTGGAGTTGGGACAGGGGGCCCTTTTCCTACAATGAGCAGTTCTTC
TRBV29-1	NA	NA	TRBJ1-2	CSVRRGYGYTF	TGCAGCGTTCGCAGGGGCTATGGCTACACCTTC
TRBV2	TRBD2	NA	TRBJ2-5	CASSRILKAGTNQETQYF	TGTGCCAGCAGTCGTATACTCAAAGCCGGGACTAACCAAGAGACCCAGTACTTC
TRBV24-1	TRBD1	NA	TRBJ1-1	CATSGGTEAFF	TGTGCCACGTCAGGGGGCACTGAAGCTTTCTTT
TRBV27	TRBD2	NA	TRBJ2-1	CAGEGREQFF	TGTGCCGGGGAGGGCCGAGAGCAGTTCTTC
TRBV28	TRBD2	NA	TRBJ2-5	CASSHYRGGVQETQYF	TGTGCCAGCAGTCACTACCGGGGGGGGGTCCAAGAGACCCAGTACTTC
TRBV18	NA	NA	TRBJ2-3	CASSASGVDTQYF	TGTGCCAGCTCAGCGTCGGGGGTCGATACGCAGTATTTT
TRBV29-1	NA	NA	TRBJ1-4	CSDGGGNSEKLFF	TGCAGCGATGGTGGGGGCAATAGTGAAAAACTGTTTTTT
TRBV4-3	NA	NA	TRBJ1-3	CASSQDEGNTIYF	TGCGCCAGCAGCCAAGATGAGGGAAACACCATATATTTT
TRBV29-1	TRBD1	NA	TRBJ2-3	CSGQGETDTQYF	TGCAGCGGACAGGGGGAGACAGATACGCAGTATTTT
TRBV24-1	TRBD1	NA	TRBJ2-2	CATSDYRGLAGELFF	TGTGCCACCAGTGATTACAGGGGGTTGGCCGGGGAGCTGTTTTTT
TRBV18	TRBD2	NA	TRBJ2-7	CASSPASGGAGEQYF	TGTGCCAGCTCACCAGCTAGCGGGGGGGCCGGCGAGCAGTACTTC
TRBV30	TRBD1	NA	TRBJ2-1	CAWKVGTGGPSYNEQFF	TGTGCCTGGAAGGTCGGGACAGGGGGCCCTTCCTACAATGAGCAGTTCTTC
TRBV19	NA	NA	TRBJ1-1	CASSSANFRGDTEAFF	TGTGCCAGTAGCTCAGCGAACTTCAGGGGAGACACTGAAGCTTTCTTT
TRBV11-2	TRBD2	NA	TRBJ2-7	CASSFSGRAGDEQYF	TGTGCCAGCAGCTTTAGCGGGAGGGCCGGCGACGAGCAGTACTTC
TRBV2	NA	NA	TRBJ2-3	CASSKQDVTDTQYF	TGTGCCAGCAGTAAACAGGACGTCACAGATACGCAGTATTTT
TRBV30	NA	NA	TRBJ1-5	CAWSMSNSNQPQHF	TGTGCCTGGAGTATGAGCAATAGCAATCAGCCCCAGCATTTT
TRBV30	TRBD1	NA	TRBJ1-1	CAWIPQGRGRTEAFF	TGTGCCTGGATCCCCCAAGGCAGGGGGCGAACTGAAGCTTTCTTT
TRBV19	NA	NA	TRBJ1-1	CASSQNREGTEAFF	TGTGCCAGTAGCCAGAACAGGGAAGGCACTGAAGCTTTCTTT
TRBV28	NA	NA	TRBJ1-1	CASSKSRGWESNTEAFF	TGTGCCAGCAGTAAGAGTCGGGGTTGGGAGTCAAACACTGAAGCTTTCTTT
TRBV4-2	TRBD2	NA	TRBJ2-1	CASSLASGDEQFF	TGTGCCAGCAGCCTCGCTAGCGGCGATGAGCAGTTCTTC
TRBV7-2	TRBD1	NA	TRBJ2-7	CASSLGGTGGAYEQYF	TGTGCCAGCAGCTTAGGAGGGACAGGGGGGGCCTACGAGCAGTACTTC
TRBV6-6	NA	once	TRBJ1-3	CASSYFTGFGNTIYF	TGTGCCAGCAGTTACTTCACAGGGTTTGGAAACACCATATATTTT
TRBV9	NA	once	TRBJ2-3	CASSVDDFGGAADTQYF	TGTGCCAGCAGCGTAGACGATTTTGGGGGGGCGGCAGATACGCAGTATTTT
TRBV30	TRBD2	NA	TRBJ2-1	CAWSGTSGKGNEQFF	TGTGCCTGGAGCGGGACTAGCGGCAAGGGCAATGAGCAGTTCTTC
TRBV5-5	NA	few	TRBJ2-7	CASSLGGTAFYEQYF	TGTGCCAGCAGCTTGGGCGGGACGGCTTTCTACGAGCAGTACTTC
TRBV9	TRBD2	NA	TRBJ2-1	CASSAPEGLAGRVEQFF	TGTGCCAGCAGCGCGCCCGAGGGACTAGCGGGTCGGGTTGAGCAGTTCTTC
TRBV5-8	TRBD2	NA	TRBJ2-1	CASSLATSGSGFEQFF	TGTGCCAGCAGCTTGGCGACTAGCGGGAGTGGGTTTGAGCAGTTCTTC
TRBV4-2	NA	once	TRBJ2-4	CASSPNSPGKNIQYF	TGTGCCAGCAGCCCTAACAGCCCCGGCAAGAACATTCAGTACTTC
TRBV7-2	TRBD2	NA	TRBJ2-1	CASIPPLAGANEQFF	TGTGCCAGCATCCCTCCGTTAGCGGGAGCAAATGAGCAGTTCTTC
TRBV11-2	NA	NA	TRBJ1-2	CASSRPERVNYGYTF	TGTGCCAGCAGCCGCCCCGAGAGGGTTAACTATGGCTACACCTTC
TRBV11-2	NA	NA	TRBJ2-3	CASSLAGAPQDTQYF	TGTGCCAGCAGCTTAGCGGGAGCTCCACAAGATACGCAGTATTTT
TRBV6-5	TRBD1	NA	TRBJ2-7	CASSRPGTGTYEQYF	TGTGCCAGCAGTCGTCCCGGGACAGGGACCTACGAGCAGTACTTC
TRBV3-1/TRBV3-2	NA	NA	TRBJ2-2	CASSQSLGQNTGELFF	TGTGCCAGCAGCCAAAGCTTAGGACAGAACACCGGGGAGCTGTTTTTT
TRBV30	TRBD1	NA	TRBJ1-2	CAWSVRDRGFGYTF	TGTGCCTGGAGTGTACGGGACAGGGGGTTTGGCTACACCTTC
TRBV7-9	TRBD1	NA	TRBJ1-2	CASSPWTGEREGYTF	TGTGCCAGCAGCCCTTGGACAGGAGAAAGGGAAGGCTACACCTTC
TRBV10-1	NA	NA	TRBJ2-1	CASSESVSSNEQFF	TGCGCCAGCAGTGAGTCCGTTAGCAGCAATGAGCAGTTCTTC
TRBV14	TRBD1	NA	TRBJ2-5	CASSRTGGWEETQYF	TGTGCCAGCAGTCGGACAGGGGGCTGGGAAGAGACCCAGTACTTC
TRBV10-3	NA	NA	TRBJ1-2	CAISESRVGYGYTF	TGTGCCATCAGTGAGTCGAGGGTCGGCTATGGCTACACCTTC
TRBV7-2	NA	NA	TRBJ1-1	CASSLSRGTEAFF	TGTGCCAGCAGCTTATCCAGGGGCACTGAAGCTTTCTTT
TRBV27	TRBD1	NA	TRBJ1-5	CASSLEGQGNQPQHF	TGTGCCAGCAGTCTCGAGGGACAGGGCAATCAGCCCCAGCATTTT
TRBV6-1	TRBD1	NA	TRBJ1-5	CASSEILDRVSQPQHF	TGTGCCAGCAGTGAAATCCTCGACAGGGTGTCTCAGCCCCAGCATTTT
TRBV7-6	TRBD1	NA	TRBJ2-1	CASSFGTGSYNEQFF	TGTGCCAGCAGCTTTGGGACAGGATCCTACAATGAGCAGTTCTTC
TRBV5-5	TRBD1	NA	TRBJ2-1	CASSRQGAKPYNEQFF	TGTGCCAGCAGCCGACAGGGGGCTAAGCCCTACAATGAGCAGTTCTTC
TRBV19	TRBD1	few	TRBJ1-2	CASINNEGAYGYTF	TGTGCCAGTATCAATAATGAGGGGGCCTATGGCTACACCTTC
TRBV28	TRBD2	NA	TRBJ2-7	CASSSWDSGRSDEQYF	TGTGCCAGCAGCTCCTGGGATAGCGGGAGGTCTGACGAGCAGTACTTC
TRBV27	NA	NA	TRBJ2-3	CASSFSPWSSTDTQYF	TGTGCCAGCAGTTTTTCTCCGTGGAGCAGCACAGATACGCAGTATTTT
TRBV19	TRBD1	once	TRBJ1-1	CASSITHTDRDRGPVFF	TGTGCCAGTAGTATAACCCACACGGACCGGGACAGGGGGCCGGTTTTCTTT